Shown below are 11 T cell receptor beta chains from a single sample sequenced in a study of tumor-infiltrating lymphocytes in primary liver carcinoma. TCR beta cDNA was reverse-transcribed from about 500 ng of total RNA. The reaction used a constant-region primer and ProtoScript II reverse transcriptase. Each TCR beta library was derived from three nested multiplex PCR rounds that employed slightly modified ARM-PCR. TRBV1-TRBV30 forward primers paired with a C-beta reverse primer drove the first two PCR rounds, 10 cycles each. One entry per CDR3 protein, called by TCRdb with MiXCR from the multiplex PCR reads. The sample carries approximately 300,000 distinct CDR3 sequences, about 62% recorded once. It was unsorted whole blood that yielded blood RNA, and germline DNA was also extracted. Specimen: peripheral blood. These receptors were collected from a man aged 35-49 years with primary liver carcinoma and hepatitis B virus infection.

For this clonotype: This sequence may be a read error, since a much larger clone differs from it by one base. The chain joins TRBV6-6 to TRBJ1-4; 10 bases are a match to TRBD1. J was trimmed by 7 bases and V by 5 bases; bases with no gene match: 7. From germline, CDR1 is MNHNY and CDR2 SVGAGI (reference sequence). The length of the CDR3 is 15 residues. The CDR3 loop reads CASSGGQGWSEKLFF. The CDR3 nucleotides read TGTGCCAGCAGTGGGGGACAGGGGTGGAGTGAAAAACTGTTTTTT.

Comments on this clonotype: One end of the junction fails to match germline, which may point to a read error. The chain recombines TRBV7-9 with TRBJ2-1, with D hard to call. Germline V gene lookup returns CDR1 SEHNR and CDR2 FQNEAQ (reference sequence). This CDR3 has 12 residues. The CDR3 region has the DNA TGTACCAGCAGCACGGACTACAATGAGCAGTTCTTC. This gives the protein CTSSTDYNEQFF.

This sequence joins TRBV30 and TRBJ2-2; 8 nucleotides line up with TRBD1. Per the germline V gene, CDR1 is GTSNPN and CDR2 is SVGIG (reference sequence). V lost 2 bases and J lost 6; bases outside the gene matches: 8. CDR3 length: 15 residues. As DNA, the CDR3 is TGTGCCTGGAGTCGGACAGGGAGTCTGGCCGGGGAGCTGTTTTTT. Residues: CAWSRTGSLAGELFF.

As concerns this clonotype: Just one base apart from a much larger clone, this may be a read error. The gene calls are TRBV4-2 and TRBJ1-1; D not certain. Germline CDR1 LGHNA, CDR2 YNFKEQ. The CDR3 is 15 amino acids. V lost 2 bases and J 5 bases, leaving 15 bases between the germline ends. CDR3 DNA: TGTGCCAGCAGCCAATTAATCGGCCGAGGGACTGAAGCTTTCTTT. Amino acid sequence: CASSQLIGRGTEAFF.

Comment on this clonotype: This clone may be a read error of a much larger clone one base away. The CDR3 coding sequence is TGTACCAGCAGTCCCCATATGAACACTGAAGCTTTCTTT. This translates into CTSSPHMNTEAFF. V and J are TRBV12-3 or TRBV12-4 and TRBJ1-1, with D uncertain. There are 13 residues in the CDR3.

V gene TRBV6-5 combines with J gene TRBJ2-1, with 10 bases that match TRBD2. The CDR3 is made up of 14 amino acids. CDR1 and CDR2 (germline): MNHEY, SVGAGI. The CDR3, as DNA: TGTACCATCAGTCGGGGACTAGCGAACAATGAGCAGTTCTTC. The encoded protein is CTISRGLANNEQFF.

CDR3 in DNA: TGTGCCAGCAGTTTAGGTCTAGGGGGCGAGGCCCAGTACTTC. It specifies CASSLGLGGEAQYF. V gene TRBV12-3 or TRBV12-4 combines with J gene TRBJ2-5; 7 bases fit TRBD1. The length of the CDR3 is 14 residues. V shed 1 base, J shed 9 bases, and the junction held 8 bases outside the gene matches.

Ten or more counts support this clonotype. V and J are TRBV6-1 and TRBJ1-6; D is unresolved. The CDR3 has 15 residues. The V gene lost 4 bases and the J gene lost 5 bases, with 12 bases spanning the gap. Germline V gives CDR1 MNHNS, CDR2 SASEGT. CDR3 DNA: TGTGCCAGCAGTGGTCCCGGTTCCCATAATTCACCCCTCCACTTT. Protein product: CASSGPGSHNSPLHF.

This clonotype was detected a few times. The gene calls are TRBV14 and TRBJ2-2; D not resolved. This CDR3 has 14 amino acids. The germline V and J ends were trimmed by 0 bases and 5 bases, with 7 bases remaining between them. Germline V gives CDR1 SGHDN, CDR2 FVKESK. The DNA for the CDR3 is TGTGCCAGCAGCCAAGAATATGGGACCGGGGAGCTGTTTTTT. Protein sequence: CASSQEYGTGELFF. Based on the CDR3 plus reference TRBV14 and TRBJ2-2, the full variable domain is EAGVTQFPSHSVIEKGQTVTLRCDPISGHDNLYWYRRVMGKEIKFLLHFVKESKQDESGMPNNRFLAERTGGTYSTLKVQPAELEDSGVYFCASSQEYGTGELFFGEGSRLTVL.

This clonotype has ten or more counts. The rearrangement links TRBV10-3 to TRBJ2-1, with D possibly being TRBD1 (5 bases). V shed 0 bases and J shed 7 bases, with 16 bases lying between them. The length of the CDR3 is 16 residues. The germline V gene encodes CDR1 ENHRY and CDR2 SYGVKD. This chain's CDR3 is CAISESVGRLPNEQFF. Written as DNA, the CDR3 is TGTGCCATCAGTGAGTCGGTGGGGCGGCTTCCAAATGAGCAGTTCTTC.

The chain joins TRBV11-2 to TRBJ2-7, with 12 bases matching TRBD2. Germline V CDR1 and CDR2: SGHAT, FQNNGV. The CDR3 is 19 residues long. V shed 6 bases, J shed 4 bases, and the junction held 19 bases outside the gene matches. CDR3 residues: CASRRVRRSRGLAGYEQYF. Written as DNA, the CDR3 is TGTGCCAGCAGGCGTGTGAGGAGGAGTAGAGGACTAGCGGGGTACGAGCAGTACTTC.